Below, 19 T cell receptor beta chains from the same sample are listed, as sequenced in a study of spatial heterogeneity in lung cancer. Findings and limits, study-wide: Mutation counts in tumors were tracked by counts of expanded intratumoral alpha and beta TCRs.

The antigens these receptors bind are not known. TCRdb reprocessed the 5' RACE reads via MiXCR and lists one record per CDR3 protein. This table holds fewer than 20,000 distinct CDR3 sequences, 6% to 7% found once. Specified time point: sample taken at primary tumor resection. The material sequenced was lung tumor tissue, taken at surgery. The receptors originated from a female donor with early-stage non-small cell lung cancer.

This clonotype appeared many times. Being off target in a library aimed at alpha chains, this beta chain has a size of little meaning. The V gene is TRBV20-1, the J gene TRBJ1-2; TRBD1 matches 10 bases. CDR3 length: 12 residues. V dropped 6 bases and J dropped 8; count of bases not matched to a gene: 6. The germline V gene has CDR1 DFQATT and CDR2 SNEGSKA (reference sequence). The CDR3, as DNA: TGCAGTGCCCGCGACAGGGGGCTGGGCTACACCTTC. It encodes CSARDRGLGYTF.

This clonotype was found many times. Since it is a stray read in a library aimed at alpha chains, this beta chain has a size that is not meaningful. The rearrangement links TRBV7-2 to TRBJ1-2; TRBD1 might be the D (6 bases). The CDR3 has 13 amino acids. In germline, CDR1 is SGHTA, CDR2 FQGNSA. V gave up 4 bases and J gave up 4 bases, with 10 bases separating them. In DNA form, the CDR3 reads TGTGCCAGCAGCTCCGGACAGCTCTATGGCTACACCTTC. Its protein product is CASSSGQLYGYTF. The entire variable domain, with the rest obtained from reference TRBV7-2 and TRBJ1-2, is as follows: GAGVSQSPSNKVTEKGKDVELRCDPISGHTALYWYRQSLGQGLEFLIYFQGNSAPDKSGLPSDRFSAERTGGSVSTLTIQRTQQEDSAVYLCASSSGQLYGYTFGSGTRLTVV.

This clonotype was picked up many times. A library made for alpha chains picked up this beta chain off target, so its size means little. As DNA, the CDR3 is TGTGCCAGCAGCGTAGGGGACAGGGGGCTGAATACGCAGTATTTT. Its translation is CASSVGDRGLNTQYF. This sequence joins TRBV9 and TRBJ2-3; 12 bases agree with TRBD1. CDR1 and CDR2 (germline): SGDLS, YYNGEE. The CDR3 is 15 residues long. Trimming took 0 bases from V and 7 from J; bases not matched to a gene: 3.

This clonotype was seen more than once but under ten times. This beta chain lies outside the target of a library built for alpha chains; its clone size means little. The rearrangement joins TRBV5-1 to TRBJ2-5, with TRBD2 matching over 10 bases. Germline V gene sequence: CDR1 SGHRS, CDR2 YFSETQ. The CDR3 is 14 residues long. J gave up 3 bases and V 4 bases, and 3 bases lay outside the gene matches. CDR3 protein: CASSAGTSEETQYF. CDR3 sequence (DNA): TGCGCCAGCAGCGCCGGGACTAGCGAAGAGACCCAGTACTTC.

This clonotype was detected many times. The library was prepared for alpha chains; this beta chain is a stray read, so its frequency means little. The chain recombines TRBV7-2 with TRBJ1-1; the D is unclear. CDR1 and CDR2 from the germline V gene are SGHTA and FQGNSA. The CDR3 has 12 residues. V lost 7 bases and J 0 bases, leaving 6 bases between the germline ends. CDR3 sequence reads: CASMRVNTEAFF. As DNA, the CDR3 is TGTGCCAGCATGAGGGTGAACACTGAAGCTTTCTTT.

As to this clonotype: The library was prepared for alpha chains; this beta chain is a stray read, so its frequency means little. The chain recombines TRBV30 with TRBJ1-1; no clear D. CDR1 and CDR2 (germline): GTSNPN, SVGIG (reference sequence). Trimming removed 2 bases at V and 1 base at J, with 8 bases between. This CDR3 is 13 amino acids long. The CDR3 reads CAWSIGENTEAFF. Written as DNA, the CDR3 is TGTGCCTGGAGTATCGGTGAGAACACTGAAGCTTTCTTT.

This clonotype was counted ten times or more. A library made for alpha chains picked up this beta chain off target, so its size means little. V usage is TRBV7-9 and J usage is TRBJ2-5; D is unclear. CDR1 SEHNR and CDR2 FQNEAQ come from the germline V gene (reference sequence). Trimming took off 3 bases at V and 4 bases at J, with 9 bases between the two ends. The CDR3 length is 13 residues. The CDR3 sequence: CASSFPNVETQYF. The CDR3 DNA reads TGTGCCAGCAGCTTCCCTAACGTAGAGACCCAGTACTTC.

This clonotype was seen only a few times. Little can be read into the size of this beta chain, an off-target read in a library designed for alpha chains. V is TRBV3-1 and J is TRBJ2-1; no definite D call. Trimming left V 4 bases short and J 8 bases short, with 24 bases between. Per germline, CDR1 LGHDT and CDR2 YNNKEL (reference sequence). CDR3 length equals 17 residues. The CDR3 loop reads CASSRGEGRRYDHEQFF. As DNA, the CDR3 is TGTGCCAGCAGCCGCGGAGAAGGGCGGCGGTACGACCATGAGCAGTTCTTC.

This clonotype was seen ten or more times. For a library built for alpha chains, this beta chain is a stray read; little rests on its size. This chain joins TRBV6-2 or TRBV6-3 and TRBJ1-2; D not resolved. From germline, CDR1 is MNHEY and CDR2 SVGEGT. This CDR3 is 13 amino acids long. Trimming cost V 9 bases and J 4 bases, with 15 bases left between them. CDR3 nucleotide sequence: TGTGCCAGTTCGGCTGGGGTCGGCTATGGCTACACCTTC. It encodes CASSAGVGYGYTF.

This clonotype has just a few counts. The library was prepared for alpha chains; this beta chain is a stray read, so its frequency means little. The chain has TRBV29-1 and TRBJ2-7; 10 bases match TRBD1. Losses at the gene ends were 1 base for V and 7 bases for J; bases not matched to a gene: 7. CDR1 SQVTM and CDR2 ANQGSEA come from the germline V gene. The CDR3 sequence is 14 residues long. CDR3 sequence reads: CSVEGGTGASEQYF. The DNA for the CDR3 is TGCAGCGTTGAAGGGGGGACAGGGGCGAGTGAGCAGTACTTC.

This clonotype was observed a handful of times. Since the library was made to target alpha chains, this beta chain is a stray read and its abundance is not meaningful. The genes are TRBV20-1 and TRBJ1-1; maybe TRBD1 (5 bases). Trimming removed 3 bases at V and 0 bases at J, with 17 bases between. CDR1 and CDR2 from the germline V gene are DFQATT and SNEGSKA (reference sequence). This CDR3 is 16 amino acids long. The CDR3 coding sequence is TGCAGTGCTAGCCGCCCTGGAGGGGCAATGAACACTGAAGCTTTCTTT. Translated, it gives CSASRPGGAMNTEAFF.

As concerns this clonotype: A library made for alpha chains picked up this beta chain off target, so its size means little. V and J are TRBV12-5 and TRBJ2-5, with 12 bases aligning to TRBD1. This CDR3 region has 15 residues. Trimming cost V 7 bases and J 3 bases; bases outside gene matches: 6. CDR1 LGHNT and CDR2 FRNRAP come from the germline V gene. The CDR3 sequence: CASAGDRGQEETQYF. Written as DNA, the CDR3 is TGTGCTAGTGCCGGGGACAGGGGGCAGGAAGAGACCCAGTACTTC.

This clonotype was observed many times. Found in a library prepared for alpha chains, this beta chain is an off-target read, and its abundance has little meaning. This chain connects TRBV5-8 to TRBJ2-3; TRBD1 matches 8 bases. V shed 4 bases and J 7 bases; nucleotides not matched to a gene: 8. Germline V CDR1 and CDR2: SGHTS, YDEGEE. This CDR3 has 14 residues. CDR3 protein: CASSAGQVVNTQYF. Here the CDR3 DNA reads TGTGCCAGCAGCGCGGGACAGGTCGTAAATACGCAGTATTTT.

Points on this clonotype: This beta chain is an unintended read in a library built for alpha chains; its size means little. The V gene is TRBV7-3, the J gene TRBJ2-1; TRBD2 aligns across 9 bases. CDR1 and CDR2 from the germline V gene are SGHTA and FQGTGA. V lost 3 bases, J lost 1 base, and 4 bases stayed unmatched. The length of the CDR3 is 16 residues. CDR3 DNA: TGTGCCAGCAGCTTTTCGGGACTAGCATCCTACAATGAGCAGTTCTTC. Amino acids: CASSFSGLASYNEQFF.

This clonotype was counted only a few times. This beta chain turned up in a library designed for alpha chains; as an off-target read, its abundance says little. J is TRBJ1-6 and V is TRBV5-6; a weak D match, TRBD1 (6 bases). The CDR3 runs to 15 residues. V lost 4 bases to trimming and J lost 7 bases, with 15 bases between them. CDR1 is SGHDT and CDR2 is YYEEEE in the germline V gene. CDR3 in amino acids: CASSPPGTKNSPLHF. The DNA for the CDR3 is TGTGCCAGCAGCCCCCCCGGGACAAAGAATTCACCCCTCCACTTT.

Turning to this clonotype: This beta chain is an off-target read within a library intended for alpha chains, so its frequency means little. The chain links TRBV9 to TRBJ1-2; D might be TRBD1 (5 bases). CDR3 length: 15 residues. V was cut by 0 bases and J by 6 bases, with 15 bases left in between. Germline values: CDR1 SGDLS, CDR2 YYNGEE. CDR3 sequence reads: CASSVEGTGRNGYTF. The CDR3 nucleotides are TGTGCCAGCAGCGTAGAGGGGACGGGGCGGAATGGCTACACCTTC.

In its sample, this clonotype was seen many times. Found in a library prepared for alpha chains, this beta chain is an off-target read, and its abundance has little meaning. The rearrangement links TRBV20-1 to TRBJ2-7; weak D call: TRBD2 (7 bases). Trimming cost V 3 bases and J 5 bases, with 11 bases left between them. The CDR3 totals 12 residues. In germline, CDR1 is DFQATT, CDR2 SNEGSKA (reference sequence). CDR3 DNA: TGCAGTGCTAGCGGGGGGCTCGACGAGCAGTACTTC. This encodes CSASGGLDEQYF.

This clonotype was recorded at least ten times. Being off target in a library aimed at alpha chains, this beta chain has a size of little meaning. The chain recombines TRBV10-3 with TRBJ2-7; possibly TRBD1 for D (6 bases). Germline CDR1 is ENHRY and CDR2 is SYGVKD. V lost 5 bases, J lost 3 bases, and 11 bases lay in between. This CDR3 has 13 residues. Here the CDR3 reads CAISMGRGYEQYF. For the CDR3, the DNA is TGTGCCATCAGTATGGGCAGGGGCTACGAGCAGTACTTC.

This clonotype was seen ten or more times. This beta chain was picked up by a library intended for alpha chains and is off target, so its count carries little meaning. The V gene is TRBV5-5, the J gene TRBJ1-5, with D perhaps TRBD1 (5 bases). The CDR3 extends over 16 amino acids. The V gene lost 0 bases and the J gene lost 3 bases, with 13 bases spanning the gap. Germline V gene sequence: CDR1 SGHKS, CDR2 YYEKEE (reference sequence). In DNA form, the CDR3 reads TGTGCCAGCAGCTTGGAACCCAGGACAAACAATCAGCCCCAGCATTTT. This translates into CASSLEPRTNNQPQHF.